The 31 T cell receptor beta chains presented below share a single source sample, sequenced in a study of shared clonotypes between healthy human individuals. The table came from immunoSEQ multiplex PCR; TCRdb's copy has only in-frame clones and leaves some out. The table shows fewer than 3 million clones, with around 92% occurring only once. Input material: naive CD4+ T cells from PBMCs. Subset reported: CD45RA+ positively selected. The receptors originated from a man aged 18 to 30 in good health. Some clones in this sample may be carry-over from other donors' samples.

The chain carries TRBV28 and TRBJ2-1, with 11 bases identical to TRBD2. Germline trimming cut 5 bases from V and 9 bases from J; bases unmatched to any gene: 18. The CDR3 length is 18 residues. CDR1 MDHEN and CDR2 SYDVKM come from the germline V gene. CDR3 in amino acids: CASSPHSPTSGRPPEQFF. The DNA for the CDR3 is TGTGCCAGCAGTCCTCATTCCCCTACTAGCGGGAGACCCCCTGAGCAGTTCTTC.

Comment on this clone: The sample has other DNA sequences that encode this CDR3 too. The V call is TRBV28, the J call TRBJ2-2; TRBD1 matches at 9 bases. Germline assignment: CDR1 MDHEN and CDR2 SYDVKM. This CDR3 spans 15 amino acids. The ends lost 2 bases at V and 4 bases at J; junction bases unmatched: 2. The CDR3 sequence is CASSLGGQGTGELFF. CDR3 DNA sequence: TGTGCCAGCAGTTTAGGGGGACAGGGCACCGGGGAGCTGTTTTTT.

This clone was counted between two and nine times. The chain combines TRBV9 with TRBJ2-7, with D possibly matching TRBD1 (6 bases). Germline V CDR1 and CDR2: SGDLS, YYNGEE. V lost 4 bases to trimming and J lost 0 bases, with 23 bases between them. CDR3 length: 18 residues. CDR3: CASSPTPGALSISYEQYF. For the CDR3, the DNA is TGTGCCAGCAGCCCCACCCCAGGGGCACTCTCCATCTCCTACGAGCAGTACTTC.

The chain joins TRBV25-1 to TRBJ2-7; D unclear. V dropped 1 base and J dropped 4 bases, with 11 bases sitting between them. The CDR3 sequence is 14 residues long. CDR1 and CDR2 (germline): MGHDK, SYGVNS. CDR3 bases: TGTGCCAGCAGTGAATCGGAAGGGTGGTACGAGCAGTACTTC. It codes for CASSESEGWYEQYF.

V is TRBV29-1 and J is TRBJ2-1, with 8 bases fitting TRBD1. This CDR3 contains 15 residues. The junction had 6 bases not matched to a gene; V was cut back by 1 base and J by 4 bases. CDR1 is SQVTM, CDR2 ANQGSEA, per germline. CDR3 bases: TGCAGCGTTGAAGGCCGACAGGGGAGGTACAATGAGCAGTTCTTC. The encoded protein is CSVEGRQGRYNEQFF.

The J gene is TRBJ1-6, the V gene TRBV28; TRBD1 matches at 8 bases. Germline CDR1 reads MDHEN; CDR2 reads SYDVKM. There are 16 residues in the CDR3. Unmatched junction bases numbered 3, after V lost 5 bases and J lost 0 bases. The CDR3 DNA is TGTGCCAGCAGTCCAGGGGGCAGCTCCTATAATTCACCCCTCCACTTT. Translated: CASSPGGSSYNSPLHF.

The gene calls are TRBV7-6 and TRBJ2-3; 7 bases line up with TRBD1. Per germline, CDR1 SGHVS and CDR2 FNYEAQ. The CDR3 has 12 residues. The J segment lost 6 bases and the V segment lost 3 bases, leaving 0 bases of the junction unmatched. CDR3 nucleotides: TGTGCCAGCAGCTTGACAGGGGATACGCAGTATTTT. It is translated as CASSLTGDTQYF.

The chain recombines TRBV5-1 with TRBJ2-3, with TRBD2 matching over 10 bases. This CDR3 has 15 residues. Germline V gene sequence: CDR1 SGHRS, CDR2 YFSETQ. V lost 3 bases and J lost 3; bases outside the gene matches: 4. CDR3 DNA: TGCGCCAGCAGCTATCTAGCGGGAGTGACAGATACGCAGTATTTT. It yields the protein CASSYLAGVTDTQYF.

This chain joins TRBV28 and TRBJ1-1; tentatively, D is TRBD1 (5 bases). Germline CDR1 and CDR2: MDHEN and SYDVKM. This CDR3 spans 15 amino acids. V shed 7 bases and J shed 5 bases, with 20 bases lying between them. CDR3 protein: CASTSGEGRRTEAFF. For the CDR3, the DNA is TGTGCCAGCACCTCGGGGGAGGGACGGAGAACTGAAGCTTTCTTT.

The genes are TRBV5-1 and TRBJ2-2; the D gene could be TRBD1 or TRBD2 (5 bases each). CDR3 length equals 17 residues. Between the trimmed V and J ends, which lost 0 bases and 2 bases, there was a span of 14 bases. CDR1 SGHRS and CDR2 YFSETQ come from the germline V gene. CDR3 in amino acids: CASSLGGSGGNTGELFF. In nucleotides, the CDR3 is TGCGCCAGCAGCTTGGGGGGCTCCGGAGGAAACACCGGGGAGCTGTTTTTT.

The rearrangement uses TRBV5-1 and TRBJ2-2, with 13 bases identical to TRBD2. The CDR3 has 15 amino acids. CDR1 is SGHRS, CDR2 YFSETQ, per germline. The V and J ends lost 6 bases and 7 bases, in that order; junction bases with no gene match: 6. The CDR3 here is CASIGLAGENGELFF. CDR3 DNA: TGCGCCAGCATTGGACTAGCGGGAGAGAACGGGGAGCTGTTTTTT.

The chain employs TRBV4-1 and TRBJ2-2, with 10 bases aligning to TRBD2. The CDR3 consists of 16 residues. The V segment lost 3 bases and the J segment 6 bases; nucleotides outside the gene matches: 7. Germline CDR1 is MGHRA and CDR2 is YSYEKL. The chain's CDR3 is CASSHPGLATPGELFF. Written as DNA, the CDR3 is TGCGCCAGCAGCCACCCGGGACTAGCGACCCCCGGGGAGCTGTTTTTT.

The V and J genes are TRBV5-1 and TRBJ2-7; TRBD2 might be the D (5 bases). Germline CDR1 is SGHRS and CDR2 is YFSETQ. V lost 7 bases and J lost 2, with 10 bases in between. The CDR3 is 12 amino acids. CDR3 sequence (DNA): TGCGCCAGCGGTCTCGGGACCTACGAGCAGTACTTC. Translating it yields CASGLGTYEQYF.

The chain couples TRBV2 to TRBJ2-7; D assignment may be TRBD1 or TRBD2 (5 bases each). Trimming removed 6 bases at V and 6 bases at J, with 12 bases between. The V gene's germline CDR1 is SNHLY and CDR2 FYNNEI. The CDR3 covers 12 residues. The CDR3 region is CASSLDSGEQYF. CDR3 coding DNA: TGTGCCAGCAGCCTAGACAGCGGCGAGCAGTACTTC.

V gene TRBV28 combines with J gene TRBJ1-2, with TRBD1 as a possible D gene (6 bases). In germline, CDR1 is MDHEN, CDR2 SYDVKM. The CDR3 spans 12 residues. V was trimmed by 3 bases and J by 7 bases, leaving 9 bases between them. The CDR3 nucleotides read TGTGCCAGCAGTTTTTCAGGGGCTGGCTACACCTTC. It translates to CASSFSGAGYTF.

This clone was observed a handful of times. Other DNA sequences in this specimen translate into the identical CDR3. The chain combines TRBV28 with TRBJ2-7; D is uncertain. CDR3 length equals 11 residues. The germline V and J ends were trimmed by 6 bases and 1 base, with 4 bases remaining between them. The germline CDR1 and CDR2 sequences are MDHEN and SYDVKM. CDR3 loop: CASSRSYEQYF. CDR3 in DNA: TGTGCCAGCAGCCGTTCCTACGAGCAGTACTTC. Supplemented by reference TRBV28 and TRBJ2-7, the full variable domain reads DVKVTQSSRYLVKRTGEKVFLECVQDMDHENMFWYRQDPGLGLRLIYFSYDVKMKEKGDIPEGYSVSREKKERFSLILESASTNQTSMYLCASSRSYEQYFGPGTRLTVT.

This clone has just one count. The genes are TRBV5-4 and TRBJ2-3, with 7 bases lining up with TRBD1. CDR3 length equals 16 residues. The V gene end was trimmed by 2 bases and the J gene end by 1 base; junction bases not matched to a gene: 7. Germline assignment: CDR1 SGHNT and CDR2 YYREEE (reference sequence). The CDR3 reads CASSLPQGIGTDTQYF. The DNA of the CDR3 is TGTGCCAGCAGCTTACCACAGGGGATTGGCACAGATACGCAGTATTTT.

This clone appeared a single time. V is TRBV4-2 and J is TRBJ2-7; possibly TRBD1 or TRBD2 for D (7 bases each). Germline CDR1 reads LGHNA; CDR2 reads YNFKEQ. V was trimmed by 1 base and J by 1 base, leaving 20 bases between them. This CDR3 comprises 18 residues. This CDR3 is CASSQGERGQPGSYEQYF. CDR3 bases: TGTGCCAGCAGCCAAGGGGAGCGGGGACAGCCGGGGTCCTACGAGCAGTACTTC.

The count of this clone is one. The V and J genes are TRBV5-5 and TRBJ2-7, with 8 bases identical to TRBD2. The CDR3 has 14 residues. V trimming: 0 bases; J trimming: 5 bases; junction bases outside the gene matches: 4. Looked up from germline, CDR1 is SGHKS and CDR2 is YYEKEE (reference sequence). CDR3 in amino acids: CASSLVRGGNEQYF. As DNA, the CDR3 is TGTGCCAGCAGCTTGGTCCGGGGGGGCAACGAGCAGTACTTC.

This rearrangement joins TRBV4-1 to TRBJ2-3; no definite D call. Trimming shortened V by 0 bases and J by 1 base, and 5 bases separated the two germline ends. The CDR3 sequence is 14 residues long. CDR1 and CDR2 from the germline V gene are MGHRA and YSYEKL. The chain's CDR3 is CASSQDSRTDTQYF. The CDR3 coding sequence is TGCGCCAGCAGCCAAGATTCGCGCACAGATACGCAGTATTTT.

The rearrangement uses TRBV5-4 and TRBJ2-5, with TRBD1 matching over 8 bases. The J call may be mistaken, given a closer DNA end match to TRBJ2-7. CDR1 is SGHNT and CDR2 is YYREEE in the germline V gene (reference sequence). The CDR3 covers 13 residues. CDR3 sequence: CASSQDRVHEQYF. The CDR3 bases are TGTGCCAGCAGCCAGGACAGGGTCCACGAGCAGTACTTC.

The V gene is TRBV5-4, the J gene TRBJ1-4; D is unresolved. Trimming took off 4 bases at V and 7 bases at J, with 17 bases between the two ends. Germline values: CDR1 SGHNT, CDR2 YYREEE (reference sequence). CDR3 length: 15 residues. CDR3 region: CASSLKSAHSEKLFF. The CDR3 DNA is TGTGCCAGCAGCCTTAAAAGTGCTCATTCTGAAAAACTGTTTTTT.

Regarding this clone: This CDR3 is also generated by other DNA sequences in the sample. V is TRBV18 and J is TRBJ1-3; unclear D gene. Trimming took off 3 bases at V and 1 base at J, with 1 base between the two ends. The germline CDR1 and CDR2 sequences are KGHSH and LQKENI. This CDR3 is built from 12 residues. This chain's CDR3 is CASSPSGNTIYF. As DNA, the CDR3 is TGTGCCAGCTCACCTTCTGGAAACACCATATATTTT.

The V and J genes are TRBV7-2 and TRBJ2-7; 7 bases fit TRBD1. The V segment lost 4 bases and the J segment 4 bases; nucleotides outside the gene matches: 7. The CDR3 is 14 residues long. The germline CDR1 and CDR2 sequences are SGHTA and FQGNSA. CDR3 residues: CASSYDRVRYEQYF. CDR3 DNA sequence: TGTGCCAGCAGCTATGACAGGGTCCGGTACGAGCAGTACTTC.

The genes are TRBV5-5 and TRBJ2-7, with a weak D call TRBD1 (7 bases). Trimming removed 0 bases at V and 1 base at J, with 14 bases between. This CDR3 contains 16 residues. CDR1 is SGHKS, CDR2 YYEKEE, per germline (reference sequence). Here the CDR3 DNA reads TGTGCCAGCAGCTTGGTTTGGGCGGGACAGTCCTACGAGCAGTACTTC. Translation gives CASSLVWAGQSYEQYF.

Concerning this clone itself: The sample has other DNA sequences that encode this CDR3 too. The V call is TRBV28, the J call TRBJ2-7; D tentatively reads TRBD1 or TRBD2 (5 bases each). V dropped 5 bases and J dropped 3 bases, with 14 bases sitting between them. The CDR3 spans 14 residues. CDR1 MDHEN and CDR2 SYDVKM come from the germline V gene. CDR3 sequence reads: CASSTPGRSYEQYF. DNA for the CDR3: TGTGCCAGCAGTACTCCGGGACGAAGCTACGAGCAGTACTTC.

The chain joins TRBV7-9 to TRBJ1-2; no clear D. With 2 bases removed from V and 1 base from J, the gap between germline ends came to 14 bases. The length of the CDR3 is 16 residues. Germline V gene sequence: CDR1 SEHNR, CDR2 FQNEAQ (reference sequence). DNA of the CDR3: TGTGCCAGCAGCTTAAACGAGAACAGCAATAACTATGGCTACACCTTC. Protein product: CASSLNENSNNYGYTF.

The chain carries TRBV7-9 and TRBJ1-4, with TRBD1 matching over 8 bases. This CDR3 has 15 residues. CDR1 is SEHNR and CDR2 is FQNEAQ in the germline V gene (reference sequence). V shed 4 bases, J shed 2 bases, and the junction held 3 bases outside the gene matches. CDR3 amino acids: CASSSRGHTNEKLFF. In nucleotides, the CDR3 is TGTGCCAGCAGCTCCAGGGGGCACACTAATGAAAAACTGTTTTTT.

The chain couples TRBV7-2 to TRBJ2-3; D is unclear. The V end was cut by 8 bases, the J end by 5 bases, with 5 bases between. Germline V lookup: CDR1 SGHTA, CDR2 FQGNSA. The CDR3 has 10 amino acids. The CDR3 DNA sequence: TGTGCCAGCGTAGGAGATACGCAGTATTTT. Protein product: CASVGDTQYF.

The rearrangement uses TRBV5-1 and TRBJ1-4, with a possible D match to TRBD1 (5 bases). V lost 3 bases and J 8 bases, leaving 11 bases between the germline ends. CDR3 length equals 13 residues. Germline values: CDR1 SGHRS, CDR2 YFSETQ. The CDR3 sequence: CASSSRTREKLFF. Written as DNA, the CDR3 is TGCGCCAGCAGCTCCCGGACAAGGGAAAAACTGTTTTTT.

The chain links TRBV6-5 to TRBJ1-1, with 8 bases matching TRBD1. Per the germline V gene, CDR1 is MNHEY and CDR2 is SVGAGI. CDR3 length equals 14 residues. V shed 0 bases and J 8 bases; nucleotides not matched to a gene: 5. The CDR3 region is CASSYSPGGSEAFF. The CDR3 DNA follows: TGTGCCAGCAGTTACTCCCCAGGGGGCTCGGAAGCTTTCTTT.